This T cell receptor (beta chain) is drawn from a study of shared clonotypes between healthy human individuals. The CDR3 sequence is 12 residues long. V was cut by 5 bases and J by 8 bases, with 13 bases left in between. Per germline, CDR1 SQVTM and CDR2 ANQGSEA. Sequencing used immunoSEQ multiplex PCR; TCRdb keeps in-frame clones, though not all of them. The sample includes fewer than 1 million clones, 95% to 97% of them seen just once. Only CD45RO-negative cells positively selected for CCR7 counted as naive CD8 cells, so terminally differentiated effector memory CD45RA+ cells were excluded. The sequenced sample was naive CD8+ T cells sorted from blood. The gene calls are TRBV29-1 and TRBJ2-1, with D unresolved. The origin of this receptor is a man under 40 in good health. In nucleotides, the CDR3 is TGCAGCGTTCCGCTCTTGGTCGATGAGCAGTTCTTC. This sequence encodes CSVPLLVDEQFF.